This T cell receptor (beta chain) came from a study of cytomegalovirus exposure and HLA in healthy donors. Study-wide background: HLA-typed donors contributed 65 million to 95 million unique TCRs, which were held in an early data release. Study-wide results and limits: Many donors shared some public TCRs, even though most TCR sequences were rare. TCR association rates varied by HLA locus in a later analysis, with DRB1 highest and HLA-C lowest.

V trimming: 4 bases; J trimming: 4 bases; junction bases outside the gene matches: 4. The germline V gene has CDR1 SQVTM and CDR2 ANQGSEA. The CDR3 totals 12 residues. The PCR employed 60 Vbeta primers together with 13 Jbeta primers. Clones were sequenced by immunoSEQ multiplex PCR, and TCRdb holds only the in-frame ones, with some missing. This sample has approximately 190,000 clones, with about 84% found just once. For this clone: Its antigen is currently unknown.

The chain employs TRBV29-1 and TRBJ2-7; 7 bases fit TRBD2. The sequenced sample consisted of PBMCs. This receptor was identified in a man in his fifties in good health and CMV-seronegative. The CDR3 loop is CSVGGSGYEQYF. CDR3 DNA sequence: TGCAGCGTTGGCGGTAGCGGGTACGAGCAGTACTTC.